This TCR beta chain was sequenced for a study of blood T cell repertoires in COVID-19. In the authors' methods: Reference gene primer amplification gave nucleated cell count estimates. TCRdb's copy holds only in-frame clones and misses some; the assay was immunoSEQ multiplex PCR. D and trimming were read from the DNA, whereas the V and J calls and clone size are those reported in that table. The sample shows approximately 220,000 clones, 80% to 90% of them seen only once. CDR3 length equals 16 residues. The V and J ends lost 3 bases and 4 bases respectively, with 16 bases between them. Looked up from germline, CDR1 is KGHSH and CDR2 is LQKENI. Adults between roughly 18 and 89 years of age took part from 24 US areas. Cohorts were based on clinical histories the participants reported.

V usage is TRBV18 and J usage is TRBJ1-5; D is perhaps TRBD1 (6 bases). This TCR was sampled from a woman in her thirties or forties with acute COVID-19. Sequences were obtained from PBMCs or T cells enriched from blood (not recorded which). This CDR3 reads CASSPISGGLNQPQHF. CDR3 DNA sequence: TGTGCCAGCTCACCGATCTCGGGGGGGCTTAATCAGCCCCAGCATTTT.